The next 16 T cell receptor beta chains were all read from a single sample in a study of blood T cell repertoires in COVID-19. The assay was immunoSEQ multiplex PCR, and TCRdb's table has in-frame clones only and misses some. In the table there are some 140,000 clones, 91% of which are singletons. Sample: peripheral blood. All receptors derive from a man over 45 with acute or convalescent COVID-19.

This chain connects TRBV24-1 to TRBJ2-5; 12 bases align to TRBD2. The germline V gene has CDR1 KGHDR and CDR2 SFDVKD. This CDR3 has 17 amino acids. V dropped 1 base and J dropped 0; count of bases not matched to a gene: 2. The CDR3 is CATSDFTSGGNQETQYF. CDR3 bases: TGTGCCACCAGTGATTTCACTAGCGGGGGGAACCAAGAGACCCAGTACTTC.

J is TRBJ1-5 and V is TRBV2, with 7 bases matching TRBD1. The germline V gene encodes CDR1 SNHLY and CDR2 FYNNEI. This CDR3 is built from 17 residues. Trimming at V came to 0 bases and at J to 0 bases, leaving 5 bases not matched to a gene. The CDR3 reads CASSEALGTVSNQPQHF. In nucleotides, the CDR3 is TGTGCCAGCAGTGAAGCTCTGGGGACAGTTAGCAATCAGCCCCAGCATTTT. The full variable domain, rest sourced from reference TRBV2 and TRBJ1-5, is EPEVTQTPSHQVTQMGQEVILRCVPISNHLYFYWYRQILGQKVEFLVSFYNNEISEKSEIFDDQFSVERPDGSNFTLKIRSTKLEDSAMYFCASSEALGTVSNQPQHFGDGTRLSIL.

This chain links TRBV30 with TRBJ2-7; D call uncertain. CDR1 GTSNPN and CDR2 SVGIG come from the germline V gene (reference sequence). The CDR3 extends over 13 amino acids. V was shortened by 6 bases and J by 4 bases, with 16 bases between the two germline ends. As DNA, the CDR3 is TGTGCCTGCGGGTCATCCGGGTTGTACGAGCAGTACTTC. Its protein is CACGSSGLYEQYF. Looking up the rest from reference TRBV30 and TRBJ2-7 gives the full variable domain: SQTIHQWPATLVQPVGSPLSLECTVEGTSNPNLYWYRQAAGRGLQLLFYSVGIGQISSEVPQNLSASRPQDRQFILSSKKLLLSDSGFYLCACGSSGLYEQYFGPGTRLTVT.

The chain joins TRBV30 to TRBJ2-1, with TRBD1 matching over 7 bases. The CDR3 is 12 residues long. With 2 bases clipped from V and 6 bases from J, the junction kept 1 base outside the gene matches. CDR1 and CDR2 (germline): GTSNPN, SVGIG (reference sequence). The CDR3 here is CAWSWTGNEQFF. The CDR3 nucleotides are TGTGCCTGGAGTTGGACAGGCAATGAGCAGTTCTTC.

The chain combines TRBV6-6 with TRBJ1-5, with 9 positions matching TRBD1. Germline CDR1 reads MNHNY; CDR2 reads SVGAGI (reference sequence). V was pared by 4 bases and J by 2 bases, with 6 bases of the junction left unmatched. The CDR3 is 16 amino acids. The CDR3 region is CASSWGQGTGNQPQHF. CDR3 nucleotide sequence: TGTGCCAGCAGTTGGGGACAGGGAACGGGCAATCAGCCCCAGCATTTT.

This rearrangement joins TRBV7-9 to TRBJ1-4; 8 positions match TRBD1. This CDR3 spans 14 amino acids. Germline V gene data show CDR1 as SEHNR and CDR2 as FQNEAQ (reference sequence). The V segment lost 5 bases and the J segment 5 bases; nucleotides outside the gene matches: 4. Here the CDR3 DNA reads TGTGCCAGCAGCCGACGACAGGGGAATGAAAAACTGTTTTTT. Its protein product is CASSRRQGNEKLFF.

CDR3 region: CASSPRGTAPVMMNTEAFF. The CDR3 DNA is TGTGCCAGCTCACCACGAGGGACAGCACCGGTGATGATGAACACTGAAGCTTTCTTT. The V and J genes are TRBV18 and TRBJ1-1; 7 nucleotides align to TRBD1. V was pared by 1 base and J by 0 bases, with 14 bases of the junction left unmatched. The length of the CDR3 is 19 residues. Germline values: CDR1 KGHSH, CDR2 LQKENI.

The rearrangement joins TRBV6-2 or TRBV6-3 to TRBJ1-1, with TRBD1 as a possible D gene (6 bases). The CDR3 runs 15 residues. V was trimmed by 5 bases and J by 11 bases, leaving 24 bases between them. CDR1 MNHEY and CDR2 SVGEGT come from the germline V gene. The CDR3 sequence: CASSTWTAHRFGAFF. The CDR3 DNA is TGTGCCAGCAGTACCTGGACAGCACACCGCTTTGGGGCTTTCTTT.

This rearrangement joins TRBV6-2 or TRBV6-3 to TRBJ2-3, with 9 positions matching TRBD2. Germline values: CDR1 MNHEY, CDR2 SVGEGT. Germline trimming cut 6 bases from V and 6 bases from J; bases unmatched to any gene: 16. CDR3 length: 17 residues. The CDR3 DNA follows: TGTGCCAGCAGCCTCCCGTGGCGGGGGGGCGGGTTTGATACGCAGTATTTT. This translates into CASSLPWRGGGFDTQYF.

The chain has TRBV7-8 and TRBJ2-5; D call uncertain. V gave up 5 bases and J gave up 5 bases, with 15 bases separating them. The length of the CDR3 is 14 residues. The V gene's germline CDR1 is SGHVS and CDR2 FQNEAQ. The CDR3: CASSPPRTWETQYF. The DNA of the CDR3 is TGTGCCAGCAGCCCACCCCGTACTTGGGAGACCCAGTACTTC. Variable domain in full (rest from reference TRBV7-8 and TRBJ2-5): GAGVSQSPRYKVAKRGQDVALRCDPISGHVSLFWYQQALGQGPEFLTYFQNEAQLDKSGLPSDRFFAERPEGSVSTLKIQRTQQEDSAVYLCASSPPRTWETQYFGPGTRLLVL.

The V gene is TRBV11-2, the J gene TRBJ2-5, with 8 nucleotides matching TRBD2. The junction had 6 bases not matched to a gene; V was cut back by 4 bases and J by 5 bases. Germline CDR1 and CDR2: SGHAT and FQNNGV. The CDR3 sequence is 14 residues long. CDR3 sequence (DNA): TGTGCCAGCAGCTGGAGTCCGGGAGGGGAGACCCAGTACTTC. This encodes CASSWSPGGETQYF.

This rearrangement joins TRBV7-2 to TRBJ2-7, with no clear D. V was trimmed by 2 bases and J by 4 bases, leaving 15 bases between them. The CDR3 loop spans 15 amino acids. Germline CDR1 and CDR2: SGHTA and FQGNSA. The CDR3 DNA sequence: TGTGCCAGCAGCTTAAGGAACAGCTTCTCTTACGAGCAGTACTTC. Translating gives CASSLRNSFSYEQYF.

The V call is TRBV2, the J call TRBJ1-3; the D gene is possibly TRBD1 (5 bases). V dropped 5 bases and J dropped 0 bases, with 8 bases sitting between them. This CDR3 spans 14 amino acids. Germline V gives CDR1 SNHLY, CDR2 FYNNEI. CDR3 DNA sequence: TGTGCCAGCAGTCCAGGGTTCTCTGGAAACACCATATATTTT. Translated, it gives CASSPGFSGNTIYF.

The CDR3: CASSPTVNTEAFF. In DNA, the CDR3 is TGTGCCAGCAGTCCAACAGTGAACACTGAAGCTTTCTTT. The rearrangement links TRBV12-3 or TRBV12-4 to TRBJ1-1; D is ambiguous. CDR3 length: 13 residues. With 5 bases removed from V and 0 bases from J, the gap between germline ends came to 7 bases.

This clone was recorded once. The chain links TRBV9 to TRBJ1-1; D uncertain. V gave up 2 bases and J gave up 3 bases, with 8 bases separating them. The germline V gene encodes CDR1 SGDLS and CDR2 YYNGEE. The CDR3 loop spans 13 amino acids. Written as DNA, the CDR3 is TGTGCCAGCAGCGTGAGGAGGGACACTGAAGCTTTCTTT. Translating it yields CASSVRRDTEAFF.

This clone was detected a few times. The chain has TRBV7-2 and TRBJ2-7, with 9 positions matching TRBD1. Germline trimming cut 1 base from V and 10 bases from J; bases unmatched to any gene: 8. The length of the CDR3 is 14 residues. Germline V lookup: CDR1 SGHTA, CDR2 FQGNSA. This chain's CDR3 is CASSLVGTGIEQYF. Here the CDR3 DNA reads TGTGCCAGCAGCTTAGTAGGGACAGGGATCGAACAGTACTTC.